These T cell receptor beta chains were read from a single sample in a study of blood T cell repertoires in COVID-19. Generated by immunoSEQ multiplex PCR, the TCRdb table keeps only in-frame clones and is missing some. This table has 50,000 to 85,000 clones, around 77% appearing once. Sequenced input: peripheral blood. The receptors were gathered from a human donor in a cohort sampled during active COVID-19. The CDR3 runs from the conserved cysteine through the conserved F or W. The D gene is left open where the match is weak. Part of the rows lack a size; the others show once, few, many or a class for expanded clones.

length	D	size	J	V	CDR3	DNA
18	TRBD1	few	TRBJ1-6	TRBV5-1	CASSAGTGANSYNSPLHF	TGCGCCAGCAGCGCCGGGACAGGGGCGAACTCCTATAATTCACCCCTCCACTTT
15	TRBD1	few	TRBJ2-6	TRBV10-3	CAISMTGAGANVLTF	TGTGCCATCAGTATGACAGGGGCCGGGGCCAACGTCCTGACTTTC
14	-	-	TRBJ2-7	TRBV11-2	CASSLDIGQYEQYF	TGTGCCAGCAGCTTAGATATCGGACAGTACGAGCAGTACTTC
16	TRBD2	-	TRBJ2-1	TRBV11-3	CASSSETSGSLNEQFF	TGTGCCAGCAGCTCCGAAACTAGCGGGAGTCTCAATGAGCAGTTCTTC
20	-	-	TRBJ2-6	TRBV6-2/TRBV6-3	CASSYVVFSSNSAGANVLTF	TGTGCCAGCAGTTACGTGGTGTTCAGCAGCAACAGTGCTGGGGCCAACGTCCTGACTTTC
12	-	-	TRBJ2-7	TRBV6-2/TRBV6-3	CASSPPVELQYF	TGTGCCAGCAGTCCCCCCGTGGAGCTGCAGTACTTC
22	TRBD2	once	TRBJ2-7	TRBV2	CASSDLLFVGVTSGKKSYEQYF	TGTGCCAGCAGTGATCTGTTGTTCGTGGGGGTGACTAGCGGAAAAAAGTCCTACGAGCAGTACTTC
15	TRBD2	-	TRBJ2-7	TRBV30	CAWSENPGLTYEQYF	TGTGCCTGGAGTGAGAATCCGGGACTAACGTACGAGCAGTACTTC
15	-	-	TRBJ1-2	TRBV7-8	CASSLLATVNYGYTF	TGTGCCAGCAGCTTACTGGCAACAGTTAACTATGGCTACACCTTC
12	-	many	TRBJ2-7	TRBV11-2	CASSLEGGEQYF	TGTGCCAGCAGCTTAGAAGGAGGCGAGCAGTACTTC
13	-	-	TRBJ1-5	TRBV19	CASSPTLDQPQHF	TGTGCCAGTAGCCCGACATTGGATCAGCCCCAGCATTTT
14	-	-	TRBJ1-6	TRBV11-2	CASSSYREMTPLHF	TGTGCCAGCAGCTCATACAGGGAGATGACACCCCTCCACTTT
15	-	once	TRBJ2-2	TRBV5-4	CASTDQRRRTGELFF	TGTGCCAGCACCGACCAGCGGAGAAGGACCGGGGAGCTGTTTTTT
14	-	-	TRBJ1-5	TRBV6-2/TRBV6-3	CASSYPDRRQPQHF	TGTGCCAGCAGTTACCCGGACAGACGTCAGCCCCAGCATTTT
17	-	-	TRBJ2-5	TRBV11-2	CASSGRGAGVGQETQYF	TGTGCCAGCAGCGGCCGGGGGGCGGGAGTGGGGCAAGAGACCCAGTACTTC
14	-	few	TRBJ1-1	TRBV10-3	CAISGGPGDTEAFF	TGTGCCATCAGTGGGGGCCCAGGGGACACTGAAGCTTTCTTT
21	TRBD2	-	TRBJ2-7	TRBV27	CASSLSGTRGLAGGRGYEQYF	TGTGCCAGCAGTTTATCGGGTACCCGGGGACTAGCGGGAGGGCGAGGCTACGAGCAGTACTTC
14	TRBD1	-	TRBJ2-5	TRBV30	CAWSAGTVKETQYF	TGTGCCTGGAGTGCCGGGACAGTTAAAGAGACCCAGTACTTC
15	-	-	TRBJ2-1	TRBV2	CASSESPALADEQFF	TGTGCCAGCAGTGAATCCCCGGCCCTGGCGGATGAGCAGTTCTTC
15	TRBD2	-	TRBJ2-3	TRBV30	CAWGGTSGRTDTQYF	TGTGCCTGGGGGGGGACTAGCGGGAGGACAGATACGCAGTATTTT
17	TRBD1	once	TRBJ1-1	TRBV6-1	CASSDGTGDTLRTEAFF	TGTGCCAGCAGTGATGGGACAGGGGACACCTTGCGTACTGAAGCTTTCTTT
15	TRBD2	-	TRBJ2-1	TRBV28	CASRWTSGRADEQFF	TGTGCCAGCAGATGGACTAGCGGGAGGGCCGATGAGCAGTTCTTC
16	TRBD1	once	TRBJ2-7	TRBV4-3	CASSQELNRGRYEQYF	TGCGCCAGCAGCCAAGAGCTTAACAGGGGGCGGTACGAGCAGTACTTC
14	-	-	TRBJ2-7	TRBV5-6	CASSLPGTSYEQYF	TGTGCCAGCAGCTTGCCGGGTACCTCCTACGAGCAGTACTTC
14	-	-	TRBJ1-4	TRBV28	CASSSPGRLEKLFF	TGTGCCAGCAGTTCCCCGGGTCGGTTGGAAAAACTGTTTTTT
17	-	-	TRBJ2-5	TRBV5-6	CASSSDPRGTFRETQYF	TGTGCCAGCAGCTCCGATCCTCGCGGTACTTTCCGAGAGACCCAGTACTTC
12	-	-	TRBJ2-7	TRBV3-1/TRBV3-2	CASSQRGKTQYF	TGTGCCAGCAGCCAGCGGGGAAAGACGCAGTACTTC
16	TRBD2	-	TRBJ2-7	TRBV7-6	CASSLDSSGRAYEQYF	TGTGCCAGCAGCTTAGATTCTAGCGGGAGGGCCTACGAGCAGTACTTC
14	TRBD1	-	TRBJ2-7	TRBV5-1	CASSLDGQGYEQYF	TGCGCCAGCAGCTTGGACGGACAGGGGTACGAGCAGTACTTC
15	TRBD2	-	TRBJ2-1	TRBV7-3	CASSLTPGAGAEQFF	TGTGCCAGCAGCTTAACCCCTGGAGCGGGAGCCGAGCAGTTCTTC
14	-	few	TRBJ1-2	TRBV30	CAWWKRGAEDGYTF	TGTGCCTGGTGGAAGCGGGGCGCCGAAGATGGCTACACCTTC
15	-	-	TRBJ2-5	TRBV10-3	CAISDPTGTRETQYF	TGTGCCATCAGTGACCCCACAGGGACGAGGGAGACCCAGTACTTC
15	-	-	TRBJ2-2	TRBV18	CASSPPGRVTGELFF	TGTGCCAGCTCACCACCGGGCAGGGTCACCGGGGAGCTGTTTTTT
14	-	few	TRBJ1-5	TRBV5-8	CASSLGHSYQPQHF	TGTGCCAGCAGCTTGGGCCACTCCTATCAGCCCCAGCATTTT
16	TRBD1	-	TRBJ2-1	TRBV5-1	CASSTGQGGSLDEQFF	TGCGCCAGCAGCACGGGACAGGGGGGCTCCTTGGATGAGCAGTTCTTC
15	TRBD1	few	TRBJ1-5	TRBV5-8	CASSWGQVGNQPQHF	TGTGCCAGCAGCTGGGGACAGGTAGGCAATCAGCCCCAGCATTTT
13	-	-	TRBJ1-5	TRBV10-3	CAIKAGGNQPQHF	TGTGCCATCAAGGCAGGGGGCAATCAGCCCCAGCATTTT
13	-	-	TRBJ2-7	TRBV6-1	CASSDRVLYEQYF	TGTGCCAGCAGTGACCGGGTGCTCTACGAGCAGTACTTC
21	TRBD2	few	TRBJ2-3	TRBV10-3	CAISEPTQTSGRQSSTDTQYF	TGTGCCATCAGTGAGCCTACTCAGACTAGCGGGAGGCAATCTAGCACAGATACGCAGTATTTT
15	TRBD2	-	TRBJ2-7	TRBV4-1	CASSKVTSGDYEQYF	TGCGCCAGCAGCAAAGTGACTAGCGGAGATTACGAGCAGTACTTC
13	-	once	TRBJ2-2	TRBV10-2	CASSDQSVGELFF	TGCGCCAGCAGTGATCAGTCCGTCGGGGAGCTGTTTTTT
14	-	few	TRBJ1-5	TRBV3-1/TRBV3-2	CASSQDTAKIPQHF	TGTGCCAGCAGCCAAGATACAGCCAAAATACCCCAGCATTTT
16	-	-	TRBJ1-1	TRBV19	CASSIGLRKGWTEAFF	TGTGCCAGTAGTATCGGTCTGCGGAAGGGGTGGACTGAAGCTTTCTTT
13	-	-	TRBJ1-1	TRBV5-1	CASSSGQLTEAFF	TGCGCCAGCAGCAGCGGACAGCTCACTGAAGCTTTCTTT
15	-	-	TRBJ1-5	TRBV19	CASSPSPYSNQPQHF	TGTGCCAGTAGCCCAAGCCCTTATAGCAATCAGCCCCAGCATTTT
14	-	-	TRBJ1-2	TRBV7-2	CASSSRARNYGYTF	TGTGCCAGCAGCTCGCGGGCCAGAAACTATGGCTACACCTTC
11	TRBD1	-	TRBJ1-2	TRBV6-5	CASRDRGGYTF	TGTGCCAGCCGGGACAGGGGTGGCTACACCTTC
15	TRBD2	few	TRBJ2-7	TRBV27	CASRETSGSYYEQYF	TGTGCCAGCAGGGAAACTAGCGGGAGTTACTACGAGCAGTACTTC
18	TRBD1	-	TRBJ1-3	TRBV28	CASSDYRGQQTSGNTIYF	TGTGCCAGCAGTGACTACAGGGGACAGCAAACCTCTGGAAACACCATATATTTT
14	-	-	TRBJ1-5	TRBV4-3	CASSHRRERQPQHF	TGCGCCAGCAGCCATAGGAGGGAACGCCAGCCCCAGCATTTT
13	-	-	TRBJ2-2	TRBV10-3	CAIRSGAAGELFF	TGTGCCATCAGATCAGGGGCGGCCGGGGAGCTGTTTTTT
13	TRBD1	-	TRBJ2-5	TRBV28	CASTVGGVETQYF	TGTGCCAGCACCGTAGGGGGCGTTGAGACCCAGTACTTC